This T cell receptor beta chain came from a study of T cell changes during pregnancy in multiple sclerosis. The repertoire was sequenced with immunoSEQ multiplex PCR; TCRdb's copy has only in-frame clones and lacks some. The data show roughly 56,000 clones, roughly 90% seen once. V lost 7 bases and J lost 6, with 12 bases in between. The germline gives CDR1 MNHEY, CDR2 SVGAGI. The CDR3 extends over 12 amino acids. The receptor was derived from a female donor with multiple sclerosis, enrolled in a pregnancy study. This chain joins TRBV6-5 and TRBJ1-1, with no clear D. The starting material was peripheral blood, obtained in the first trimester of pregnancy. The DNA for the CDR3 is TGTGCCAGCACCAAAAGAGGGTCTGAAGCTTTCTTT. It is translated as CASTKRGSEAFF.